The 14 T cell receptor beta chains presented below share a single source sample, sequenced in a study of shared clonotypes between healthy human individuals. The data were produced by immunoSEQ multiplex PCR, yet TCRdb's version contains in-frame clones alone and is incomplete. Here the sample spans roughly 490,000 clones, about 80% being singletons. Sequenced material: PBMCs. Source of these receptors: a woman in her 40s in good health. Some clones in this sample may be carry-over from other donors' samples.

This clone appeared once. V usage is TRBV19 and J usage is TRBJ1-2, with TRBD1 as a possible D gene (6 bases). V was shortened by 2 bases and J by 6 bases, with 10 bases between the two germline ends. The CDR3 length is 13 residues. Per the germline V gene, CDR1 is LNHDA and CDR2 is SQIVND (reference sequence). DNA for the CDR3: TGTGCCAGTAGTATAAGACAGGACAATGGCTACACCTTC. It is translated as CASSIRQDNGYTF. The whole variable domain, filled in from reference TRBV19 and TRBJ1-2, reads DGGITQSPKYLFRKEGQNVTLSCEQNLNHDAMYWYRQDPGQGLRLIYYSQIVNDFQKGDIAEGYSVSREKKESFPLTVTSAQKNPTAFYLCASSIRQDNGYTFGSGTRLTVV.

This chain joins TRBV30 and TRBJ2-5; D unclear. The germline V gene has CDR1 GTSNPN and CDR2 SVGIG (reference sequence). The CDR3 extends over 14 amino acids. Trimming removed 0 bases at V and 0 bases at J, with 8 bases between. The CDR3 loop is CAWSVKGNQETQYF. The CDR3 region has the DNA TGTGCCTGGAGTGTGAAGGGCAACCAAGAGACCCAGTACTTC.

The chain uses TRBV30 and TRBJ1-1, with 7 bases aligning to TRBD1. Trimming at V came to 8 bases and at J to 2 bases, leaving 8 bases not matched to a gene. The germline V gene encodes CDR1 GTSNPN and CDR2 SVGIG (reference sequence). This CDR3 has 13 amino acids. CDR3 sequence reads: CARAGDSNTEAFF. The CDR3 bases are TGTGCCAGAGCGGGGGACAGTAACACTGAAGCTTTCTTT.

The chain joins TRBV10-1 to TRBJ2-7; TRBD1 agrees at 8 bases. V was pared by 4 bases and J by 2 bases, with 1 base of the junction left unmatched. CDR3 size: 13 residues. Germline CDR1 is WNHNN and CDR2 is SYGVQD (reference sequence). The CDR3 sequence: CASSATGAYEQYF. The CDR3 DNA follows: TGCGCCAGCAGTGCGACAGGGGCCTACGAGCAGTACTTC.

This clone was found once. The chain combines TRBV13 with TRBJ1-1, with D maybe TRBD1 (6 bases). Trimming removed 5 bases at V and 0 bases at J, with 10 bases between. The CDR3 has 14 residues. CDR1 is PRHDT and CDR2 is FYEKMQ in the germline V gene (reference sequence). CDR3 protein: CASSTGHLNTEAFF. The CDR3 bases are TGTGCCAGCAGCACGGGACACCTGAACACTGAAGCTTTCTTT.

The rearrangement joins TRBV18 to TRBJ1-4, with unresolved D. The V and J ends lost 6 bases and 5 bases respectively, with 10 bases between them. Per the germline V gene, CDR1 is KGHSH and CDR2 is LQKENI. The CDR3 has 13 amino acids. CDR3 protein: CASSKALNEKLFF. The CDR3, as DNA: TGTGCCAGCTCGAAAGCATTGAATGAAAAACTGTTTTTT. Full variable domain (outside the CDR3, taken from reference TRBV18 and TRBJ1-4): NAGVMQNPRHLVRRRGQEARLRCSPMKGHSHVYWYRQLPEEGLKFMVYLQKENIIDESGMPKERFSAEFPKEGPSILRIQQVVRGDSAAYFCASSKALNEKLFFGSGTQLSVL.

CDR3 sequence: CATSRGGSESYEQYF. The DNA for the CDR3 is TGTGCCACCAGCAGAGGAGGTAGCGAGAGCTACGAGCAGTACTTC. The J gene is TRBJ2-7, the V gene TRBV15; possibly TRBD2 for D (5 bases). The CDR3 has 15 amino acids. Per germline, CDR1 LNHNV and CDR2 YYDKDF (reference sequence). With 1 base removed from V and 3 bases from J, the gap between germline ends came to 13 bases.

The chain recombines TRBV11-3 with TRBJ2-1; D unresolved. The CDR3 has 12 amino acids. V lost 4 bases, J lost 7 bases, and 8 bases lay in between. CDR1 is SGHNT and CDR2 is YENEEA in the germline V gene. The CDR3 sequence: CASSSTENEQFF. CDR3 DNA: TGTGCCAGCAGCTCCACGGAAAATGAGCAGTTCTTC.

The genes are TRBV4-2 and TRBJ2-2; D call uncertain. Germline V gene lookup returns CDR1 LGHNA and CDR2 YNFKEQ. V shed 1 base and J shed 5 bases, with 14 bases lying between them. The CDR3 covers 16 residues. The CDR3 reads CASSQGPQVLTGELFF. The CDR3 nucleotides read TGTGCCAGCAGCCAAGGACCGCAGGTGTTGACCGGGGAGCTGTTTTTT.

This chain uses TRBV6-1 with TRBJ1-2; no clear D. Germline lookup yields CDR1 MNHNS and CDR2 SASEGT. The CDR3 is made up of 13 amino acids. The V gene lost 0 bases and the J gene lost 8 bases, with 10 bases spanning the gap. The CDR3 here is CASSEAYTIGYTF. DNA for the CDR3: TGTGCCAGCAGTGAAGCGTACACAATCGGCTACACCTTC.

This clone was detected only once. CDR3: CASSPGLASLVSYEQYF. In nucleotides, the CDR3 is TGTGCCAGCAGTCCAGGACTAGCTAGCCTAGTCTCCTACGAGCAGTACTTC. This sequence joins TRBV28 and TRBJ2-7; TRBD2 aligns across 8 bases. V trimming: 5 bases; J trimming: 0 bases; junction bases outside the gene matches: 12. From germline, CDR1 is MDHEN and CDR2 SYDVKM. This CDR3 is 17 amino acids long.

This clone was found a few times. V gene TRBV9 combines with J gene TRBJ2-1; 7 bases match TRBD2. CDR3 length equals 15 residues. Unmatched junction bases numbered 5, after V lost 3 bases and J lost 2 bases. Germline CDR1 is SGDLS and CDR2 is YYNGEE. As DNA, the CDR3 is TGTGCCAGCAGCGGAAACAGCGGGGCCTACAATGAGCAGTTCTTC. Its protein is CASSGNSGAYNEQFF.

The CDR3 sequence is CSVALGETQYF. For the CDR3, the DNA is TGCAGCGTCGCCCTCGGAGAGACCCAGTACTTC. The gene calls are TRBV29-1 and TRBJ2-5; no definite D call. CDR1 and CDR2 (germline): SQVTM, ANQGSEA. The CDR3 loop spans 11 amino acids. Trimming pared 6 bases from V and 4 bases from J, leaving 9 bases between.

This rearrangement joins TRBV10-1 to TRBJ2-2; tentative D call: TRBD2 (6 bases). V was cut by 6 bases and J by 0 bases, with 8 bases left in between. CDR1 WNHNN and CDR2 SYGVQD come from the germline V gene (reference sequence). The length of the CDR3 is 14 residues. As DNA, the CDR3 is TGCGCCAGCAGCCGGGGGACGAACACCGGGGAGCTGTTTTTT. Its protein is CASSRGTNTGELFF.